This T cell receptor (beta chain) was identified during a study of T cell changes during pregnancy in multiple sclerosis. Germline CDR1 and CDR2: LGHNA and YSLEER. Trimming cost V 2 bases and J 4 bases, with 11 bases left between them. The CDR3 is 14 residues long. The method was immunoSEQ multiplex PCR; TCRdb's version includes in-frame clones alone and lacks a portion of them. The sample consists of over 45,000 clones, 70% to 90% of them appearing once. The source was peripheral blood, collected after pregnancy. The V call is TRBV4-3, the J call TRBJ1-2, with D possibly being TRBD1 (6 bases). This sequence originates from a female donor with multiple sclerosis, enrolled in a pregnancy study. CDR3: CASSQSDRIYGYTF. For the CDR3, the DNA is TGCGCCAGCAGCCAAAGCGACAGGATCTATGGCTACACCTTC.